Listed below are T cell receptor beta chains from one sample, sequenced in a study of blood T cell repertoires in COVID-19. Generated by immunoSEQ multiplex PCR, the TCRdb table keeps only in-frame clones and is missing some. The sample has roughly 230,000 clones, 80% to 85% seen once. The sample taken for sequencing was peripheral blood. The receptor source for this set is a man in his forties or fifties with active or convalescent COVID-19. Both conserved end residues are part of each CDR3. The order of the fields is V gene, CDR3 length, J gene, D gene, CDR3 protein, CDR3 DNA. D genes are given only for firm matches.

TRBV6-5	15	TRBJ1-2	.	CASSQPGHMNYGYTF	TGTGCCAGCAGTCAACCGGGACATATGAACTATGGCTACACCTTC
TRBV21-1	18	TRBJ1-3	.	CAFRWGPHNLFPGNTIYF	TGTGCCTTCCGATGGGGGCCCCACAACCTCTTCCCTGGAAACACCATATATTTT
TRBV18	14	TRBJ2-7	.	CASSPRTGVYEQYF	TGTGCCAGCTCACCGCGTACAGGAGTCTACGAGCAGTACTTC
TRBV12-3/TRBV12-4	13	TRBJ2-5	.	CASSLPSPETQYF	TGTGCCAGCAGTTTGCCTAGTCCGGAGACCCAGTACTTC
TRBV11-2	14	TRBJ2-7	.	CASSFSPSTTEQYF	TGTGCCAGCAGCTTTAGCCCCTCTACGACCGAGCAGTACTTC
TRBV4-1	17	TRBJ1-4	.	CASSQDARATTNEKLFF	TGCGCCAGCAGCCAAGACGCCAGAGCGACAACTAATGAAAAACTGTTTTTT
TRBV30	15	TRBJ1-3	.	CAWSAGRGSGNTIYF	TGTGCCTGGAGTGCCGGCAGGGGCTCTGGAAACACCATATATTTT
TRBV19	18	TRBJ2-2	.	CASSISTVTYRVAGELFF	TGTGCCAGTAGTATCTCCACTGTAACCTACAGGGTTGCCGGGGAGCTGTTTTTT
TRBV2	11	TRBJ1-2	.	CASSDRYGYTF	TGTGCCAGCAGTGATCGCTATGGCTACACCTTC